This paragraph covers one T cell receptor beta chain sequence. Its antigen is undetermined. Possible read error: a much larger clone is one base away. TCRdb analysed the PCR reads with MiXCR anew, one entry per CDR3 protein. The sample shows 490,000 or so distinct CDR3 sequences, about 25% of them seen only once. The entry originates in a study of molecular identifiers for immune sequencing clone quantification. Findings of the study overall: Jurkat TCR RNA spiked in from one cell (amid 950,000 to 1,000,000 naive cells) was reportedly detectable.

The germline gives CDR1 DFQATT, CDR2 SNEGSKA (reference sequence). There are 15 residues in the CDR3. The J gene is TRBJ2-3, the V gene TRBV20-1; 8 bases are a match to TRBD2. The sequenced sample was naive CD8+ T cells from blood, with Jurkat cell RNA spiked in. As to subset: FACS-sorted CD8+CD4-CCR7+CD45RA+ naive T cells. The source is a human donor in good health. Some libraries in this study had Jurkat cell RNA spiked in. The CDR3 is CGARESGSFTDTQYF. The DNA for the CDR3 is TGCGGTGCTAGAGAAAGCGGGAGCTTCACAGATACGCAGTATTTT.